Shown below are 12 T cell receptor beta chains from a single sample sequenced in a study of cytomegalovirus exposure and HLA in healthy donors listed by TCRdb under 2017. The library came from the immunoSEQ multiplex PCR assay. For the multiplex PCR, a mixture combining 60 forward primers for TCR Vbeta segments and 13 reverse primers for TCR Jbeta segments was used. In its TCRdb copy, this immuneACCESS table keeps in-frame sequences only and misses some clones. Where compared with another copy, unresolved V genes explain less than half of these, and the others have no known cause. Here the sample has fewer than 100,000 clones; approximately 76% occur a single time. The ten biggest clones cover 6.5% to 9% of the sample. The specimen sequenced was PBMCs. All receptors derive from a man aged 35-49 years in good health and CMV-seropositive.

This clone occurred a few times. V usage is TRBV6-6 and J usage is TRBJ1-1; possible D gene TRBD1, 5 bases. This CDR3 is 13 amino acids long. V shed 4 bases and J shed 1 base, with 7 bases lying between them. Germline CDR1 reads MNHNY; CDR2 reads SVGAGI (reference sequence). Here the CDR3 DNA reads TGTGCCAGCAGTTTACAGGCGAACACTGAAGCTTTCTTT. Translated, it gives CASSLQANTEAFF.

The chain carries TRBV29-1 and TRBJ2-5; weak D call: TRBD2 (5 bases). The CDR3 runs 11 residues. V dropped 4 bases and J dropped 5 bases, with 8 bases sitting between them. The V gene's germline CDR1 is SQVTM and CDR2 ANQGSEA. CDR3 sequence (DNA): TGCAGCGTTGCCACGGGGGAGACCCAGTACTTC. As protein: CSVATGETQYF. The full variable domain, its missing parts supplied by reference TRBV29-1 and TRBJ2-5, is SAVISQKPSRDICQRGTSLTIQCQVDSQVTMMFWYRQQPGQSLTLIATANQGSEATYESGFVIDKFPISRPNLTFSTLTVSNMSPEDSSIYLCSVATGETQYFGPGTRLLVL.

This chain links TRBV11-2 with TRBJ2-5; 9 bases agree with TRBD2. V lost 3 bases to trimming and J lost 6 bases; unmatched junction nucleotides: 14. Germline assignment: CDR1 SGHAT and CDR2 FQNNGV. The CDR3 covers 17 residues. For the CDR3, the DNA is TGTGCCAGCAGCTTGAGGGCCGCGGCTAGCGGGGAAAAGACCCAGTACTTC. Protein product: CASSLRAAASGEKTQYF.

The chain has TRBV5-6 and TRBJ2-7; TRBD1 aligns across 8 bases. The germline gives CDR1 SGHDT, CDR2 YYEEEE. With V trimmed by 0 bases and J by 5 bases, 10 bases remained unmatched. This CDR3 comprises 16 residues. CDR3 nucleotides: TGTGCCAGCAGCTTGGGTGGGCAGGGGGCTTTCGACGAGCAGTACTTC. Translating gives CASSLGGQGAFDEQYF.

This clone has just a few counts. The chain uses TRBV6-1 and TRBJ2-5; D possibly corresponds to TRBD1 (5 bases). V shed 7 bases and J shed 5 bases, with 14 bases lying between them. The germline CDR1 and CDR2 sequences are MNHNS and SASEGT. The CDR3 sequence is 13 residues long. The CDR3 region is CASTLGQLETQYF. The CDR3, as DNA: TGTGCCAGCACCCTGGGGCAGTTGGAGACCCAGTACTTC.

The CDR3 DNA is TGTGCCAGCAGCCTCGGTCAAGAGACCCAGTACTTC. Its translation is CASSLGQETQYF. This sequence joins TRBV7-9 and TRBJ2-5; D remains ambiguous. V shed 5 bases and J shed 2 bases, with 6 bases lying between them. Germline-derived CDR1 and CDR2 are SEHNR and FQNEAQ (reference sequence). This CDR3 comprises 12 residues.

This chain links TRBV19 with TRBJ1-2; 9 bases are a match to TRBD1. Germline CDR1 and CDR2: LNHDA and SQIVND (reference sequence). The CDR3 extends over 17 amino acids. The trim removed 4 bases at V and 5 bases at J, leaving 14 bases unmatched. The DNA of the CDR3 is TGTGCCAGTAGTAACAACTCCCCGGGACAGGGATCGTATGGCTACACCTTC. This translates into CASSNNSPGQGSYGYTF.

The V gene is TRBV4-1, the J gene TRBJ2-7, with unresolved D. V lost 1 base and J lost 3, with 16 bases in between. This CDR3 contains 16 residues. Germline CDR1 MGHRA, CDR2 YSYEKL. The DNA for the CDR3 is TGCGCCAGCAGCCAAGCTCCCACCCCAGATGGCTACGAGCAGTACTTC. Its protein is CASSQAPTPDGYEQYF.

The chain carries TRBV7-6 and TRBJ2-3, with 9 bases fitting TRBD2. The CDR3 has 16 residues. The germline V gene encodes CDR1 SGHVS and CDR2 FNYEAQ. V trimming: 3 bases; J trimming: 2 bases; junction bases outside the gene matches: 6. The DNA of the CDR3 is TGTGCCAGCAGCTTTGGGACTAGCAAAATCACAGATACGCAGTATTTT. Translation: CASSFGTSKITDTQYF. The full variable domain, completed using reference TRBV7-6 and TRBJ2-3, is GAGVSQSPRYKVTKRGQDVALRCDPISGHVSLYWYRQALGQGPEFLTYFNYEAQQDKSGLPNDRFSAERPEGSISTLTIQRTEQRDSAMYRCASSFGTSKITDTQYFGPGTRLTVL.

This chain connects TRBV28 to TRBJ2-7; TRBD1 agrees at 7 bases. CDR3 length: 12 residues. Unmatched junction bases numbered 2, after V lost 5 bases and J lost 4 bases. Per the germline V gene, CDR1 is MDHEN and CDR2 is SYDVKM. In DNA, the CDR3 is TGTGCCAGCAGTGGGACAGCTTACGAGCAGTACTTC. Its translation is CASSGTAYEQYF.

The genes are TRBV4-3 and TRBJ2-1, with TRBD2 matching over 11 bases. Germline V gene lookup returns CDR1 LGHNA and CDR2 YSLEER. The V gene end was trimmed by 4 bases and the J gene end by 1 base; junction bases not matched to a gene: 0. CDR3 length: 15 amino acids. The chain's CDR3 is CASSRTSGSYNEQFF. The CDR3 bases are TGCGCCAGCAGCCGGACTAGCGGGTCCTACAATGAGCAGTTCTTC.

CDR3 sequence: CTSSLPGRRGGGNQPQHF. CDR3 in DNA: TGCACCAGCAGTTTACCTGGCCGCAGAGGGGGAGGCAATCAGCCCCAGCATTTT. This chain links TRBV1 with TRBJ1-5; the table's D call, TRBD1, has no DNA check behind it. TRBV1 is shown as a pseudogene. CDR3 length: 18 amino acids.